This T cell receptor beta chain stems from a study of cytomegalovirus exposure and HLA in healthy donors. The study ran its PCR with 60 Vbeta and 13 Jbeta primers. Produced via immunoSEQ multiplex PCR; TCRdb's table is partial and in-frame only. The sample lists some 150,000 clones, about four fifths occurring once. Germline V gene lookup returns CDR1 SGHRS and CDR2 YFSETQ. V was shortened by 0 bases and J by 3 bases, with 9 bases between the two germline ends. The CDR3 consists of 14 residues. The chain couples TRBV5-1 to TRBJ1-1; maybe TRBD1 (5 bases). Specimen: PBMCs. The receptor was isolated from a male donor in good health and CMV-seronegative. The DNA of the CDR3 is TGCGCCAGCAGCTTGGCAGGGCCGCACACTGAAGCTTTCTTT. This encodes CASSLAGPHTEAFF. The variable domain in full, with the rest retrieved from reference TRBV5-1 and TRBJ1-1, is KAGVTQTPRYLIKTRGQQVTLSCSPISGHRSVSWYQQTPGQGLQFLFEYFSETQRNKGNFPGRFSGRQFSNSRSEMNVSTLELGDSALYLCASSLAGPHTEAFFGQGTRLTVV.